This T cell receptor (beta chain) stems from a study of cytomegalovirus exposure and HLA in healthy donors. It was with 60 Vbeta and 13 Jbeta primers that the PCR ran. Profiled with immunoSEQ multiplex PCR; TCRdb holds only in-frame clones, not every one. The sample records over 150,000 clones, around 83% being singletons. This CDR3 is built from 13 residues. Germline values: CDR1 LNHDA, CDR2 SQIVND (reference sequence). The sequenced sample consisted of PBMCs. The receptor comes from a woman aged 45 to 65 in good health and CMV-seropositive. The J gene is TRBJ2-5, the V gene TRBV19; D may be TRBD1 (5 bases). The J call may be in error: the DNA end matches TRBJ2-7 better. CDR3: CASSISQGGEQYF. The CDR3 region has the DNA TGTGCCAGTAGTATTTCGCAGGGCGGCGAGCAGTACTTC.